This section outlines one T cell receptor (beta chain) sequence together with its context. Its antigen is unknown. This record belongs to a study of cytomegalovirus exposure and HLA in healthy donors. About the research overall: Across 300 to 400 genotyped donors, just over 80% landed in the Caucasian-associated ancestry cluster. Study-level results: Later work found that TCR association rates differed between HLA loci; DRB1 had the most and HLA-C the fewest. TRBV6-2, TRBV6-3 and some other V segments were unresolvable in 87-base-pair reads.

The CDR3 totals 16 residues. The germline V and J ends were trimmed by 6 bases and 3 bases, with 17 bases remaining between them. Germline V gene sequence: CDR1 LGHNA, CDR2 YSLEER. The PCR contained 60 Vbeta and 13 Jbeta primers. Data came from immunoSEQ multiplex PCR; TCRdb stores just in-frame clones and leaves some out. The profile covers more than 95,000 clones, with approximately 72% appearing a single time and around 8.5% taken by the ten largest. The sequence came from a woman in her forties or fifties in good health and CMV-seropositive. The sample comprised PBMCs. V and J are TRBV4-3 and TRBJ1-4; D might be TRBD1 (6 bases). The CDR3 protein is CASRHMYREPNEKLFF. CDR3 in DNA: TGCGCCAGCAGACACATGTACAGGGAACCTAATGAAAAACTGTTTTTT.